A selection of T cell receptor beta chains follows, all from one sample in a study of blood T cell repertoires in COVID-19. Assay: immunoSEQ multiplex PCR; the TCRdb copy retains only in-frame clones and omits some. The sample carries about 170,000 clones, around four fifths recorded once. The sequencing sample was made of PBMCs or T cells enriched from blood (not recorded which). Every receptor here comes from a woman between 45 and 60 years old who had recovered from COVID-19. Both conserved end residues are trimmed from each CDR3.

len | v_gene | CDR3aa
13 | TRBV19 | ASSRETGTGVGYT
10 | TRBV6-2/TRBV6-3 | ASSYSGVPQY
15 | TRBV19 | ASSPQFVTGVNQPQH
11 | TRBV29-1 | SVRLFVNTEAF
13 | TRBV5-1 | ASRNPHNSGNTIY
14 | TRBV5-4 | ASSLTGTSGSQEQF
14 | TRBV19 | ASSFRTGSSYNEQF
11 | TRBV28 | ASSFPGGYGYT
12 | TRBV2 | ASTGVGGTGELF
12 | TRBV5-1 | ASSGQGTSDEQF
11 | TRBV7-2 | ASSLARDNEQF
14 | TRBV4-1 | ASSQEAGQGADGYT
11 | TRBV19 | ASARQLNTEAF
13 | TRBV7-2 | ASSRDRPYNSPLH
13 | TRBV6-2/TRBV6-3 | ASSPGDYSTDTQY
12 | TRBV19 | ASSSGGPPDEQF
13 | TRBV3-1/TRBV3-2 | ASSLGGRMNTEAF
11 | TRBV6-5 | ASSYSVTAGYT